Below are 20 T cell receptor beta chains sequenced from a single sample in a study of cytomegalovirus exposure and HLA in healthy donors. The PCR ran on 60 Vbeta and 13 Jbeta primers. Libraries were prepared by immunoSEQ multiplex PCR; TCRdb keeps only in-frame clonotypes and omits some of them. The sample lists 100,000 to 120,000 clones, around 70% occurring once. Sequencing was carried out using PBMCs. The source is a middle-aged woman in good health and CMV-seropositive.

This clone has a handful of counts. The chain employs TRBV5-1 and TRBJ2-3, with TRBD2 matching over 11 bases. The germline V gene encodes CDR1 SGHRS and CDR2 YFSETQ. This CDR3 contains 16 residues. V lost 2 bases and J lost 4; bases outside the gene matches: 6. CDR3 coding DNA: TGCGCCAGCAGCTTTTCGCTAGCGGGGGGCCCAGATACGCAGTATTTT. Protein sequence: CASSFSLAGGPDTQYF.

This chain uses TRBV7-9 with TRBJ2-1, with a weak D call TRBD2 (5 bases). V lost 2 bases to trimming and J lost 5 bases, with 13 bases between them. This CDR3 comprises 15 residues. CDR1 is SEHNR and CDR2 is FQNEAQ in the germline V gene (reference sequence). The CDR3 DNA sequence: TGTGCCAGCAGCTTAACATCTAGCATACACAATGAGCAGTTCTTC. Translated: CASSLTSSIHNEQFF.

CDR3 nucleotides: TGTGCCTGGAGTGTATCTAGACAGGGGAAAATTACCTATAATTCACCCCTCCACTTT. Its translation: CAWSVSRQGKITYNSPLHF. The chain carries TRBV30 and TRBJ1-6; 8 bases fit TRBD1. V lost 0 bases to trimming and J lost 2 bases; unmatched junction nucleotides: 12. This CDR3 has 19 amino acids. In germline, CDR1 is GTSNPN, CDR2 SVGIG (reference sequence).

This clone is a singleton in its sample. The V and J genes are TRBV7-6 and TRBJ2-3; 13 positions agree with TRBD2. The germline gives CDR1 SGHVS, CDR2 FNYEAQ. The J segment lost 5 bases and the V segment lost 3 bases, leaving 11 bases of the junction unmatched. The CDR3 runs 18 residues. CDR3 sequence: CASSFERGLAGVIDTQYF. The CDR3 region has the DNA TGTGCCAGCAGCTTCGAACGCGGACTAGCGGGGGTGATAGATACGCAGTATTTT.

This chain links TRBV5-4 with TRBJ2-5; 10 nucleotides agree with TRBD2. CDR1 is SGHNT and CDR2 is YYREEE in the germline V gene (reference sequence). The CDR3 contains 16 residues. J gave up 5 bases and V 4 bases, and 11 bases lay outside the gene matches. The CDR3 is CASSPGQREGHETQYF. Written as DNA, the CDR3 is TGTGCCAGCAGCCCCGGACAGCGGGAGGGCCACGAGACCCAGTACTTC. The whole variable domain, filled in from reference TRBV5-4 and TRBJ2-5, reads ETGVTQSPTHLIKTRGQQVTLRCSSQSGHNTVSWYQQALGQGPQFIFQYYREEENGRGNFPPRFSGLQFPNYSSELNVNALELDDSALYLCASSPGQREGHETQYFGPGTRLLVL.

The V gene is TRBV5-1, the J gene TRBJ1-3, with TRBD1 matching over 9 bases. The CDR3 has 16 residues. V was clipped by 9 bases and J by 4 bases; unmatched bases: 14. Germline CDR1 and CDR2: SGHRS and YFSETQ. CDR3 DNA: TGCGCCATCCCCGGGACAGGGACCGAGGGAGGAAACACCATATATTTT. Translated: CAIPGTGTEGGNTIYF.

This clone was seen only a few times. V usage is TRBV11-3 and J usage is TRBJ2-2, with TRBD2 identical over 8 bases. V shed 8 bases and J 1 base; nucleotides not matched to a gene: 12. The CDR3 totals 17 residues. CDR1 is SGHNT and CDR2 is YENEEA in the germline V gene. In DNA form, the CDR3 reads TGTGCCAGCTCCTCCCCGGCGGCGGGAGGGAACACCGGGGAGCTGTTTTTT. It translates to CASSSPAAGGNTGELFF.

The chain recombines TRBV7-9 with TRBJ2-7, with D possibly TRBD2 on 6 matching bases. CDR3 length: 15 residues. V shed 5 bases and J shed 2 bases, with 16 bases lying between them. Germline CDR1 and CDR2: SEHNR and FQNEAQ (reference sequence). The CDR3 coding sequence is TGTGCCAGCAGCCCCCGGGGAGCGGGTGCCTACGAGCAGTACTTC. Its protein is CASSPRGAGAYEQYF.

This clone has a handful of counts. J is TRBJ1-5 and V is TRBV2; no clear D gene. The CDR3 is 14 residues long. With 6 bases removed from V and 0 bases from J, the gap between germline ends came to 9 bases. Germline V gene data show CDR1 as SNHLY and CDR2 as FYNNEI. CDR3 sequence reads: CASRYRNSNQPQHF. The CDR3 DNA sequence: TGTGCCAGCAGATACAGAAATAGCAATCAGCCCCAGCATTTT.

This clone appeared a single time. CDR3 sequence reads: CASSLVPPTSGLSEQYF. For the CDR3, the DNA is TGTGCCAGCAGCTTGGTCCCCCCTACTAGCGGCCTTTCCGAGCAGTACTTC. This chain connects TRBV5-4 to TRBJ2-5; 8 nucleotides line up with TRBD2. Matching the DNA end better, TRBJ2-7 makes the J call doubtful. Germline CDR1 is SGHNT and CDR2 is YYREEE (reference sequence). The CDR3 has 17 amino acids.

This clone has only a few counts. The gene calls are TRBV5-1 and TRBJ1-4; TRBD1 matches 10 bases. J was trimmed by 5 bases and V by 4 bases; bases with no gene match: 5. Germline CDR1 and CDR2: SGHRS and YFSETQ. This CDR3 has 15 amino acids. The DNA of the CDR3 is TGCGCCAGCAGCCTCGACAGGGGGCGGAATGAAAAACTGTTTTTT. Protein: CASSLDRGRNEKLFF.

This clone was seen once. The J gene is TRBJ2-2, the V gene TRBV5-1; 9 bases are a match to TRBD1. CDR1 SGHRS and CDR2 YFSETQ come from the germline V gene. This CDR3 is 14 amino acids long. Germline trimming cut 3 bases from V and 4 bases from J; bases unmatched to any gene: 1. In DNA form, the CDR3 reads TGCGCCAGCAGCTGGGGACAGGGCACCGGGGAGCTGTTTTTT. Its protein product is CASSWGQGTGELFF.

The chain is built from TRBV30 and TRBJ1-1, with D unresolved. The CDR3 contains 12 residues. CDR1 GTSNPN and CDR2 SVGIG come from the germline V gene (reference sequence). The V end lost 7 bases, the J end lost 7 bases, and 16 bases lay between the germline ends. CDR3: CAFTLYRSEAFF. The CDR3 region has the DNA TGTGCCTTTACCCTATACCGAAGTGAAGCTTTCTTT.

The chain has TRBV2 and TRBJ2-3; 11 nucleotides line up with TRBD2. V trimming: 3 bases; J trimming: 5 bases; junction bases outside the gene matches: 4. The CDR3 contains 15 residues. From germline, CDR1 is SNHLY and CDR2 FYNNEI. CDR3 residues: CASSEPGLAVDTQYF. DNA of the CDR3: TGTGCCAGCAGTGAGCCGGGACTAGCGGTAGATACGCAGTATTTT.

This clone showed up just a few times. The chain is built from TRBV19 and TRBJ1-2; TRBD1 is a possible D gene (5 bases). Trimming stripped 5 bases from V and 4 bases from J, with 8 bases between. The CDR3 contains 12 residues. Germline V gene sequence: CDR1 LNHDA, CDR2 SQIVND (reference sequence). CDR3 sequence: CASSPQGYGYTF. For the CDR3, the DNA is TGTGCCAGTAGTCCCCAGGGCTATGGCTACACCTTC.

The chain is built from TRBV5-1 and TRBJ1-1, with TRBD1 identical over 9 bases. The trim removed 0 bases at V and 5 bases at J, leaving 14 bases unmatched. From germline, CDR1 is SGHRS and CDR2 YFSETQ. CDR3 length: 18 amino acids. This chain's CDR3 is CASSLDGPGTGLETEAFF. The CDR3 nucleotides read TGCGCCAGCAGCTTGGACGGCCCTGGGACAGGGTTAGAAACTGAAGCTTTCTTT.

This chain uses TRBV14 with TRBJ1-1; D remains unclear. Trimming pared 0 bases from V and 2 bases from J, leaving 7 bases between. The CDR3 loop spans 14 amino acids. Germline values: CDR1 SGHDN, CDR2 FVKESK. The CDR3 reads CASSQEWANTEAFF. Here the CDR3 DNA reads TGTGCCAGCAGCCAAGAGTGGGCTAACACTGAAGCTTTCTTT.

The rearrangement uses TRBV5-1 and TRBJ1-5, with D hard to call. The V and J ends lost 0 bases and 5 bases respectively, with 6 bases between them. Germline assignment: CDR1 SGHRS and CDR2 YFSETQ. The CDR3 is 13 amino acids. CDR3 sequence: CASSLDSHQPQHF. The CDR3 nucleotides are TGCGCCAGCAGCTTGGACAGTCATCAGCCCCAGCATTTT. Full variable domain (remainder filled in from reference TRBV5-1 and TRBJ1-5): KAGVTQTPRYLIKTRGQQVTLSCSPISGHRSVSWYQQTPGQGLQFLFEYFSETQRNKGNFPGRFSGRQFSNSRSEMNVSTLELGDSALYLCASSLDSHQPQHFGDGTRLSIL.

The chain has TRBV7-9 and TRBJ1-4; no firm D call. Trimming took off 4 bases at V and 1 base at J, with 10 bases between the two ends. The CDR3 runs to 15 residues. Germline V gives CDR1 SEHNR, CDR2 FQNEAQ (reference sequence). This CDR3 reads CASSSAEGTNEKLFF. In DNA form, the CDR3 reads TGTGCCAGCAGCTCGGCCGAGGGAACTAATGAAAAACTGTTTTTT.

The chain recombines TRBV2 with TRBJ2-2; a weak D match, TRBD1 (5 bases). The CDR3 covers 15 residues. Germline V gene lookup returns CDR1 SNHLY and CDR2 FYNNEI. V was pared by 6 bases and J by 0 bases, with 11 bases between. CDR3 sequence (DNA): TGTGCCAGCAGGGGGCGAGGACCGAACACCGGGGAGCTGTTTTTT. It is translated as CASRGRGPNTGELFF.